This T cell receptor beta chain was sequenced for a study of identical twins. V lost 2 bases to trimming and J lost 7 bases, with 17 bases between them. The germline V gene encodes CDR1 DFQATT and CDR2 SNEGSKA (reference sequence). This CDR3 has 15 amino acids. TCRdb itself ran the 5' RACE reads through MiXCR, one entry per CDR3 protein. The repertoire consists of 400,000 to 650,000 distinct CDR3 sequences, with roughly a fifth occurring once and the leading ten covering around 0.9%. The sample was also linked to a second study, of T cells expressing NK-cell markers.

This chain connects TRBV20-1 to TRBJ1-4; D call uncertain. This clonotype was obtained from a woman aged 18-35 years in good health. The sequencing sample was made of CD4+ T cells sorted from blood. CDR3 residues: CSARSRTAGSEKLFF. The CDR3 region has the DNA TGCAGTGCTAGATCCAGGACGGCGGGGAGTGAAAAACTGTTTTTT.